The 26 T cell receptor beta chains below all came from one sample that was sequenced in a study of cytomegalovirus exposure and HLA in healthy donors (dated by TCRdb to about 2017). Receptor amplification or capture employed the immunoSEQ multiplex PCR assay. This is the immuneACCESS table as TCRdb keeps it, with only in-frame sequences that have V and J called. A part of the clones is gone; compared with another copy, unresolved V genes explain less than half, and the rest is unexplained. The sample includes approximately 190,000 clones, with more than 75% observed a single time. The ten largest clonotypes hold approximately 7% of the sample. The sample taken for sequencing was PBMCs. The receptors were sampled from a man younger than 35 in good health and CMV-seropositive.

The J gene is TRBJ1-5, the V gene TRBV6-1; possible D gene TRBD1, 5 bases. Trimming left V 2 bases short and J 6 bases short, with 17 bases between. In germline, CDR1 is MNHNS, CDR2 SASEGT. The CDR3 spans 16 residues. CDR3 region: CASSEPSRGLGQPQHF. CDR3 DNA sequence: TGTGCCAGCAGTGAACCGAGTAGGGGTTTGGGTCAGCCCCAGCATTTT.

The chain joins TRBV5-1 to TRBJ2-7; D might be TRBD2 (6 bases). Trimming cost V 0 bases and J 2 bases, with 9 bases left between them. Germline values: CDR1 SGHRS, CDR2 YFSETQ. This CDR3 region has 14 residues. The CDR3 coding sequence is TGCGCCAGCAGCTTGGTAACGGGAGCCTACGAGCAGTACTTC. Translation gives CASSLVTGAYEQYF.

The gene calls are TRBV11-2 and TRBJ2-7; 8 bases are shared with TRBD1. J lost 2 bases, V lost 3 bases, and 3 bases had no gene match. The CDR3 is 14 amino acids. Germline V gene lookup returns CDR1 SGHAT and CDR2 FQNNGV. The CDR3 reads CASSFNRGAYEQYF. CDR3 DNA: TGTGCCAGCAGCTTCAACAGGGGGGCCTACGAGCAGTACTTC.

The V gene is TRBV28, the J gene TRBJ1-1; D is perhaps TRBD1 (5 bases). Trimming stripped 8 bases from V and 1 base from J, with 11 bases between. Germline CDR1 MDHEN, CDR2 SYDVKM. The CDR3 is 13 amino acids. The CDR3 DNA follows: TGTGCCAGCCCTGGGGGGGAGAACACTGAAGCTTTCTTT. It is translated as CASPGGENTEAFF.

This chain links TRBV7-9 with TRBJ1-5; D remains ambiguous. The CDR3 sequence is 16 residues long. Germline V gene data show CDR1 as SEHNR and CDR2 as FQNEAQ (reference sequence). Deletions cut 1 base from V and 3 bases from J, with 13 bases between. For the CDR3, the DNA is TGTGCCAGCAGCTTAGTCATAACAGCTGACAATCAGCCCCAGCATTTT. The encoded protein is CASSLVITADNQPQHF.

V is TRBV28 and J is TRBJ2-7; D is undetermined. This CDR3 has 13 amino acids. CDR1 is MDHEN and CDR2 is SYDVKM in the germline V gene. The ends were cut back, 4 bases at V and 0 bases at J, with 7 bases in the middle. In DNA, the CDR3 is TGTGCCAGCAGTTCAGGAAACTCCTACGAGCAGTACTTC. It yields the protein CASSSGNSYEQYF.

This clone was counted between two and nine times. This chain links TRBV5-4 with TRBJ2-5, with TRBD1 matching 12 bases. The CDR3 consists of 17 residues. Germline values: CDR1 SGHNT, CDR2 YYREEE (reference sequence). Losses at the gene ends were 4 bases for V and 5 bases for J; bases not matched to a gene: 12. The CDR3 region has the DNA TGTGCCAGCAGCCCGGGGGTGGGACAGGGGGCGCAGGAGACCCAGTACTTC. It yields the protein CASSPGVGQGAQETQYF.

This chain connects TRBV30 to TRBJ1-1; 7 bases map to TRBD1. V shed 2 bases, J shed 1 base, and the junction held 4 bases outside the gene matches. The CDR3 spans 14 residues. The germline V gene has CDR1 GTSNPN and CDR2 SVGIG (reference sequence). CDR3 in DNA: TGTGCCTGGAGTCCAACAGGGGCGAACACTGAAGCTTTCTTT. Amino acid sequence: CAWSPTGANTEAFF.

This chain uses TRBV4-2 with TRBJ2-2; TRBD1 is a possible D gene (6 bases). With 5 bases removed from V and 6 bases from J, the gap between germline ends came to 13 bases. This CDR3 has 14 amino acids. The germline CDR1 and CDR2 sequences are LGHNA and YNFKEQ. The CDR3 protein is CASSSPGEAGELFF. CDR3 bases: TGTGCCAGCAGCTCTCCAGGGGAAGCCGGGGAGCTGTTTTTT.

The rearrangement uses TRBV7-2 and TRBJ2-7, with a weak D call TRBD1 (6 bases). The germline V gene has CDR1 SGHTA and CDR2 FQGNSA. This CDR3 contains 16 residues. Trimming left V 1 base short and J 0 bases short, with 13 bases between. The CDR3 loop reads CASSLGTALSSYEQYF. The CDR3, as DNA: TGTGCCAGCAGCTTAGGGACAGCTCTCAGCTCCTACGAGCAGTACTTC. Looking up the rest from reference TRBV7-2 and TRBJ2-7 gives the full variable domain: GAGVSQSPSNKVTEKGKDVELRCDPISGHTALYWYRQSLGQGLEFLIYFQGNSAPDKSGLPSDRFSAERTGGSVSTLTIQRTQQEDSAVYLCASSLGTALSSYEQYFGPGTRLTVT.

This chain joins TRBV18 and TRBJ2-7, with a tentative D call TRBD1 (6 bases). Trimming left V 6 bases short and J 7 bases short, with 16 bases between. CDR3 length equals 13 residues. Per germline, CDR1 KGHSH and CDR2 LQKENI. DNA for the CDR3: TGTGCCAGCTCCCCCGCAGGGGTCGGGGAGCAGTACTTC. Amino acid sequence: CASSPAGVGEQYF.

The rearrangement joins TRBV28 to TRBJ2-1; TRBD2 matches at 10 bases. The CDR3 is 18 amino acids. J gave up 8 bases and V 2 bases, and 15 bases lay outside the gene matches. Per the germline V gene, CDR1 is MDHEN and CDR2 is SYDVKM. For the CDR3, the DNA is TGTGCCAGCAGTTTAGCTGCTAGCGGGAGTTCGTTGGGGGATGAGCAGTTCTTC. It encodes CASSLAASGSSLGDEQFF.

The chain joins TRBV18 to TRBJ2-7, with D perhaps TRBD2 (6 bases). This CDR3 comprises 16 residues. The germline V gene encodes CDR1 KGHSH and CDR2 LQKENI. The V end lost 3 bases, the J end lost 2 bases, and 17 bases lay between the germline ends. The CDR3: CASSPLGSGSPYEQYF. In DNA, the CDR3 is TGTGCCAGCTCACCCTTGGGCAGCGGGTCACCCTACGAGCAGTACTTC. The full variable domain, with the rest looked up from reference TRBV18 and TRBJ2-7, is NAGVMQNPRHLVRRRGQEARLRCSPMKGHSHVYWYRQLPEEGLKFMVYLQKENIIDESGMPKERFSAEFPKEGPSILRIQQVVRGDSAAYFCASSPLGSGSPYEQYFGPGTRLTVT.

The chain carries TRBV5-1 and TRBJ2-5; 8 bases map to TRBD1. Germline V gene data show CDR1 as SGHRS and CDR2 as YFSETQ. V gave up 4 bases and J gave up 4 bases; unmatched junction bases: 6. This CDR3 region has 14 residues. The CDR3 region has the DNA TGCGCCAGCAGCCCAAGGACAGGGCCAGAGACCCAGTACTTC. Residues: CASSPRTGPETQYF.

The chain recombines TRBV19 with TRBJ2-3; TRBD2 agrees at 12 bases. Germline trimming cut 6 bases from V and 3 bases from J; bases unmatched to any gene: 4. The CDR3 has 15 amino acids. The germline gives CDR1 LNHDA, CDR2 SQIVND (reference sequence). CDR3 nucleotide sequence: TGTGCCAGTAGGAGTACTAGCGGGAGGACAGATACGCAGTATTTT. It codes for CASRSTSGRTDTQYF.

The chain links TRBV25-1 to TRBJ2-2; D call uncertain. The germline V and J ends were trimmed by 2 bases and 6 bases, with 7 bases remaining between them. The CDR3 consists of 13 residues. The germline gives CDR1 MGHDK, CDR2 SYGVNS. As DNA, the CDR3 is TGTGCCAGCAGTGAACTGGCCTCCGGGGAGCTGTTTTTT. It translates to CASSELASGELFF. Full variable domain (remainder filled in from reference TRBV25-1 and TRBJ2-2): EADIYQTPRYLVIGTGKKITLECSQTMGHDKMYWYQQDPGMELHLIHYSYGVNSTEKGDLSSESTVSRIRTEHFPLTLESARPSHTSQYLCASSELASGELFFGEGSRLTVL.

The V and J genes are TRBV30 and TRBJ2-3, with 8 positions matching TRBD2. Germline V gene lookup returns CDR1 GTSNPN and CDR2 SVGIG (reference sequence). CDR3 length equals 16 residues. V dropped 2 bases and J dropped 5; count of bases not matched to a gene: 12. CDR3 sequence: CAWSSYKAGDGDTQYF. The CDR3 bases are TGTGCCTGGAGTAGTTATAAAGCGGGAGATGGAGATACGCAGTATTTT.

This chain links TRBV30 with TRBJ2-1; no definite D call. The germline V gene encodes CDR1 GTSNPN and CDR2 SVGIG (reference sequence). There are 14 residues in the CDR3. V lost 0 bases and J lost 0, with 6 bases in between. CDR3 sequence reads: CAWSVESSYNEQFF. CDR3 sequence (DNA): TGTGCCTGGAGTGTGGAGAGCTCCTACAATGAGCAGTTCTTC.

This CDR3 is CASSLPFSGNEQFF. The CDR3 DNA reads as TGCGCCAGCAGCCTACCCTTTAGCGGCAATGAGCAGTTCTTC. The chain is built from TRBV5-1 and TRBJ2-1; tentatively, D is TRBD2 (6 bases). CDR1 is SGHRS and CDR2 is YFSETQ in the germline V gene. The CDR3 extends over 14 amino acids. The V and J ends lost 4 bases and 6 bases respectively, with 14 bases between them.

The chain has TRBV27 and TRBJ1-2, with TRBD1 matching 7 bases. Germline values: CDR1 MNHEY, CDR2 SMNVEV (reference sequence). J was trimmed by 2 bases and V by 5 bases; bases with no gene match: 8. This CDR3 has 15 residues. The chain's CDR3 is CASSVRQGANYGYTF. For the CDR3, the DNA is TGTGCCAGCAGTGTCCGACAGGGCGCGAACTATGGCTACACCTTC.

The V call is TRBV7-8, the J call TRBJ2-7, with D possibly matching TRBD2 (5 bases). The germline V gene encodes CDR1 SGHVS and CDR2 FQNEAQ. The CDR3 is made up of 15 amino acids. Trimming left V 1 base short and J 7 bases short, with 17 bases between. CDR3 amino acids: CASSLERLAEREQYF. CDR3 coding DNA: TGTGCCAGCAGCTTAGAGCGTCTAGCCGAGCGAGAGCAGTACTTC.

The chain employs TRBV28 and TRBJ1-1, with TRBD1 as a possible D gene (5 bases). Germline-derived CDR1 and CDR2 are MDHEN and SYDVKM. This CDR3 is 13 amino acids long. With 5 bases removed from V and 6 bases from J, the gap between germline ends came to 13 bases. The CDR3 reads CASSPFLGAEAFF. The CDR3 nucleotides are TGTGCCAGCAGTCCCTTCTTAGGGGCTGAAGCTTTCTTT.

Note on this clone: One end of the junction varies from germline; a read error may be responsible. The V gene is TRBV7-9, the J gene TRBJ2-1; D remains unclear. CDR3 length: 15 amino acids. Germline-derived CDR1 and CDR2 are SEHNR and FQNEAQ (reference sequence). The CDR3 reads CASSATRKAYHEQFF. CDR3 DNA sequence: TGTGCCAGCAGCGCAACTCGAAAAGCCTACCATGAGCAGTTCTTC.

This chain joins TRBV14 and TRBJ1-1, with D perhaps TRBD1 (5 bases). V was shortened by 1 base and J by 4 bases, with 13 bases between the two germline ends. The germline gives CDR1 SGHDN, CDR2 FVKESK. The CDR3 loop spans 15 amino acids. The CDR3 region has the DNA TGTGCCAGCAGCCAAGGCAGGGTAGGGGTCACTGAAGCTTTCTTT. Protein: CASSQGRVGVTEAFF. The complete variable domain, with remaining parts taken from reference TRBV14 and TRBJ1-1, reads EAGVTQFPSHSVIEKGQTVTLRCDPISGHDNLYWYRRVMGKEIKFLLHFVKESKQDESGMPNNRFLAERTGGTYSTLKVQPAELEDSGVYFCASSQGRVGVTEAFFGQGTRLTVV.

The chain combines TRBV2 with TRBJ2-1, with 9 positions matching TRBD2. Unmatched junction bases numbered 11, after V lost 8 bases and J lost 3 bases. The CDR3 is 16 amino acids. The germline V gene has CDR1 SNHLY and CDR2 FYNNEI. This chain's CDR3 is CASPDEGTSSYNEQFF. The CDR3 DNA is TGTGCCAGCCCTGACGAGGGGACTAGCAGCTACAATGAGCAGTTCTTC.

The CDR3 DNA sequence: TGTGCCAGCAGCCACGAAGGGGCCGGGGAGCTGTTTTTT. It encodes CASSHEGAGELFF. This chain joins TRBV11-1 and TRBJ2-2, with D perhaps matching TRBD1 (5 bases). The CDR3 contains 13 residues. The V end was cut by 5 bases, the J end by 6 bases, with 10 bases between. CDR1 is SGHAT, CDR2 FQDESV, per germline (reference sequence).